Presented here are 11 T cell receptor beta chains from one specimen sequenced in a study of blood T cell repertoires in COVID-19. Using immunoSEQ multiplex PCR, the repertoire was profiled, and TCRdb retains in-frame clones only, with some absent. The data hold about 370,000 clones, with roughly 90% observed a single time. The specimen was peripheral blood. Receptor source: a woman between 25 and 40 years old with COVID-19, enrolled during active disease.

The rearrangement joins TRBV2 to TRBJ1-4, with 9 bases that match TRBD1. This CDR3 has 16 residues. Germline trimming cut 0 bases from V and 5 bases from J; bases unmatched to any gene: 4. The V gene's germline CDR1 is SNHLY and CDR2 FYNNEI. The CDR3 region has the DNA TGTGCCAGCAGTGAAGCTGCGACAGGGGGGAATGAAAAACTGTTTTTT. This gives the protein CASSEAATGGNEKLFF.

The J gene is TRBJ1-1, the V gene TRBV30, with 9 bases aligning to TRBD1. Germline CDR1 is GTSNPN and CDR2 is SVGIG (reference sequence). The CDR3 sequence is 14 residues long. V lost 3 bases and J lost 5; bases outside the gene matches: 7. CDR3 loop: CAWSARTGDTEAFF. The DNA for the CDR3 is TGTGCCTGGAGCGCTCGGACAGGGGATACTGAAGCTTTCTTT.

The chain couples TRBV4-2 to TRBJ2-1; 13 positions match TRBD2. Trimming took 5 bases from V and 0 from J; bases not matched to a gene: 10. The V gene's germline CDR1 is LGHNA and CDR2 YNFKEQ. The CDR3 sequence is 19 residues long. The CDR3 spells CASSRRTSGGLSSYNEQFF. CDR3 in DNA: TGTGCCAGCAGCAGACGGACTAGCGGGGGTCTGAGCTCCTACAATGAGCAGTTCTTC.

This clone was counted at least ten times. The genes are TRBV19 and TRBJ1-2; 9 bases match TRBD1. CDR1 is LNHDA, CDR2 SQIVND, per germline (reference sequence). Unmatched junction bases numbered 11, after V lost 8 bases and J lost 4 bases. The CDR3 sequence is 15 residues long. CDR3 coding DNA: TGTGCCAGTGCTACCTCGACAGGGGGGATCTATGGCTACACCTTC. Protein: CASATSTGGIYGYTF.

This chain joins TRBV3-1 (or the pseudogene TRBV3-2) and TRBJ2-3; D might be TRBD1 (6 bases). CDR1 LGHDT and CDR2 YNNKEL come from the germline V gene (reference sequence). Trimming removed 1 base from V and 5 bases from J, with 16 bases in between. The CDR3 runs to 16 residues. The CDR3 is CASSQGRAGVIDTQYF. The CDR3 DNA follows: TGTGCCAGCAGCCAAGGAAGGGCAGGGGTCATAGATACGCAGTATTTT.

This chain joins TRBV6-2 or TRBV6-3 and TRBJ1-2; TRBD1 is a possible D gene (6 bases). Germline V lookup: CDR1 MNHEY, CDR2 SVGEGT. V gave up 0 bases and J gave up 3 bases, with 14 bases separating them. The CDR3 has 16 amino acids. CDR3 nucleotides: TGTGCCAGCAGTTACTCGAAGGTACAGGGCGACTATGGCTACACCTTC. Translating gives CASSYSKVQGDYGYTF.

The rearrangement links TRBV4-2 to TRBJ2-4; D remains ambiguous. The CDR3 totals 13 residues. The germline CDR1 and CDR2 sequences are LGHNA and YNFKEQ. Trimming took 1 base from V and 5 from J, leaving 6 bases between them. CDR3 loop: CASSQGLENIQYF. CDR3 in DNA: TGTGCCAGCAGCCAAGGGCTCGAAAACATTCAGTACTTC.

The chain recombines TRBV5-4 with TRBJ2-5, with D uncertain. V lost 3 bases and J lost 4, with 13 bases in between. This CDR3 contains 14 residues. Germline loops: CDR1 SGHNT, CDR2 YYREEE (reference sequence). DNA of the CDR3: TGTGCCAGCAGCTCAAGTAGTGTACGAGAGACCCAGTACTTC. It is translated as CASSSSSVRETQYF.

The rearrangement links TRBV24-1 to TRBJ2-3; D is unresolved. This CDR3 is built from 11 residues. Germline V gene sequence: CDR1 KGHDR, CDR2 SFDVKD. V was cut by 5 bases and J by 4 bases, with 3 bases left in between. This CDR3 is CATSASDTQYF. The CDR3 nucleotides read TGTGCCACCAGTGCATCAGATACGCAGTATTTT.

The chain joins TRBV29-1 to TRBJ2-3; D not certain. In germline, CDR1 is SQVTM, CDR2 ANQGSEA. CDR3 length: 12 amino acids. Trimming pared 7 bases from V and 1 base from J, leaving 9 bases between. The CDR3 nucleotides read TGCAGCGCTGCTGCGGGCACAGATACGCAGTATTTT. Amino acid sequence: CSAAAGTDTQYF.

The chain employs TRBV18 and TRBJ1-5, with TRBD1 matching 9 bases. Trimming cost V 6 bases and J 8 bases; bases outside gene matches: 11. CDR1 and CDR2 (germline): KGHSH, LQKENI. This CDR3 comprises 15 residues. The CDR3 DNA follows: TGTGCCAGCTCCCTAGGGACAGGGAGTGGGGAGCCCCAGCATTTT. This encodes CASSLGTGSGEPQHF.